This TCR beta chain was sequenced for a study of T cell changes during pregnancy in multiple sclerosis. This clone was seen a single time. Trimming took off 4 bases at V and 7 bases at J, with 19 bases between the two ends. Germline V gene sequence: CDR1 MDHEN, CDR2 SYDVKM. The CDR3 runs 16 residues. TCRdb's copy holds only in-frame clones and misses some; the assay was immunoSEQ multiplex PCR. The repertoire holds about 89,000 clones, with roughly 94% as singletons. The gene calls are TRBV28 and TRBJ2-2; D possibly corresponds to TRBD2 (6 bases). The TCR comes from a female donor in good health, enrolled as a control in a pregnancy study. Sequenced here: peripheral blood, sampled after pregnancy. As DNA, the CDR3 is TGTGCCAGCAGTTCCCTGGAGTTCAGGGAGGTCGGGGAGCTGTTTTTT. Amino acids: CASSSLEFREVGELFF.